This T cell receptor beta chain came from a study of beta chain features in type 1 diabetes. In the study overall: Healthy donors resembled patients in age, gender and cell yields. All samples together contributed 95 million to 110 million sorted cells for examination. Study-level points and caveats: A moderate, significant TCRB CDR3 shortening appeared in type 1 diabetes across four CD4+ subsets.

Turning to this clone: Its antigen is as yet unknown.

Reverse transcribing all isolated RNA meant expressed TCRB transcripts were sequenced. The assay was immunoSEQ multiplex PCR, and TCRdb's table has in-frame clones only and misses some. The sample has 200,000 to 250,000 clones; roughly 10% are singletons. Germline-derived CDR1 and CDR2 are MNHEY and SVGAGI. Trimming at V came to 5 bases and at J to 8 bases, leaving 8 bases not matched to a gene. The CDR3 is 14 amino acids. The J gene is TRBJ2-1, the V gene TRBV6-5; 8 nucleotides agree with TRBD2. Sequencing was performed on central memory CD4+ T cells from blood. The sequence came from a young man in good health. The CDR3 sequence is CASSQGLVEDEQFF. In nucleotides, the CDR3 is TGTGCCAGCAGTCAGGGACTAGTGGAGGATGAGCAGTTCTTC.